Listed below are T cell receptor beta chains from one sample, sequenced in a study of vaccination and CD4 T cells after COVID-19. For these TCRs, the target antigens are not known. TCRdb reprocessed the PCR reads via MiXCR and lists one record per CDR3 protein. This table holds about 13,000 distinct CDR3 sequences, 47% found once. Sequencing used CD4+ T cells from blood, cultured in vitro. The source is a human donor who had recovered from COVID-19. CDR3s include the opening cysteine and the closing phenylalanine or tryptophan. The D gene is left open where the match is weak. Only some rows state a clone size, as once, few, many or a class for expanded clones.

clone_size d_call cdr3_length j_call v_call cdr3_nt cdr3_aa
- TRBD2 15 TRBJ2-1 TRBV6-1 TGTGCCAGCAGGTGGGGGGTAGCGGGGGGCGATGAGCAGTTCTTC CASRWGVAGGDEQFF
- TRBD1 17 TRBJ2-2 TRBV25-1 TGTGCCAGCAGTCCTTACTCGGGACAGGGAGGCACCGGGGTGCTGTTTTTT CASSPYSGQGGTGVLFF
- - 12 TRBJ1-5 TRBV2 TGTGCCAGCAGGCGGGGCAATCAGCCCCAGCATTTT CASRRGNQPQHF
- - 17 TRBJ1-5 TRBV20-1 TGCAGTGCTAGAATTCCGGGGGGCGGGTATAGCAATCAGCCCCAGCATTTT CSARIPGGGYSNQPQHF
- - 15 TRBJ2-7 TRBV7-8 TGTGCCAGCAGATACAGGGCCCCTCGGTCCTACGAGCAGTACTTC CASRYRAPRSYEQYF
- TRBD1 15 TRBJ2-2 TRBV10-1 TGCGCCAGCAGTGATCCGACAGGGGTAACCGGGGAGCTGTTTTTT CASSDPTGVTGELFF
- - 17 TRBJ2-1 TRBV6-5 TGTGCCAGCAGTTACTCCGGTCGACAGGTCTCCTACAATGAGCAGTTCTTC CASSYSGRQVSYNEQFF
- - 15 TRBJ1-4 TRBV25-1 TGTGCCAGCGGTGAATCCGGGGGGATTGGGGGAAAACTGTTTTTT CASGESGGIGGKLFF
- - 13 TRBJ2-3 TRBV7-7 TGTGCCAGCAGCTTAGGATACACAGATACGCAGTATTTT CASSLGYTDTQYF
- - 14 TRBJ1-2 TRBV11-3 TGTGCCAGCAGCTCTCCGGGACCTAGCTATGGCTACACCTTC CASSSPGPSYGYTF
few - 15 TRBJ2-1 TRBV6-1 TGTGCCAGCAGGCCCGGGGACCTACTCTGGAATGAGCAGTTCTTC CASRPGDLLWNEQFF
few - 16 TRBJ1-5 TRBV19 TGTGCCAGTAGTATACCCAGGGGCCAACGGAATCAGCCCCAGCATTTT CASSIPRGQRNQPQHF
few - 12 TRBJ2-7 TRBV20-1 TGCAGTGCTAGTCTCGGCGGCACCGGGCAGTACTTC CSASLGGTGQYF
- - 15 TRBJ1-5 TRBV12-3/TRBV12-4 TGTGCCAGCAGTTTAGCCGGGCATAGCAATCAGCCCCAGCATTTT CASSLAGHSNQPQHF
once - 15 TRBJ1-1 TRBV5-6 TGTGCCAGCAGCGCCCTAATTGCAGTATCCACTGAAGCTTTCTTT CASSALIAVSTEAFF
few - 13 TRBJ2-2 TRBV4-1 TGCGCCAGCAGCCAAGAGGGGAGCCGGGAGCTGTTTTTT CASSQEGSRELFF
- - 12 TRBJ1-6 TRBV3-1 TGTGCCAGCAGCCAACAGGGGTCACCCCTCCACTTT CASSQQGSPLHF
- - 13 TRBJ1-5 TRBV6-5 TGTGCCAGCAGTTCGGGAGCGCATCAGCCCCAGCATTTT CASSSGAHQPQHF
- - 13 TRBJ2-1 TRBV18 TGTGCCAGCTCACCTAGTAGGGGCAATGAGCAGTTCTTC CASSPSRGNEQFF
- - 16 TRBJ2-5 TRBV10-3 TGTGCCATCAGTGATTCAGCGAGACGTTACCAAGAGACCCAGTACTTC CAISDSARRYQETQYF
- - 14 TRBJ2-2 TRBV6-5 TGTGCCAGCAGTTACTGGAAAAACACCGGGGAGCTGTTTTTT CASSYWKNTGELFF
few TRBD1 16 TRBJ2-3 TRBV10-3 TGTGCCAACAGCAGTCACGGGACAGGGGGCACAGATACGCAGTATTTT CANSSHGTGGTDTQYF
- TRBD1 14 TRBJ1-4 TRBV7-9 TGTGCCAGCAGCCCCGGACAGGGGAATGAAAAACTGTTTTTT CASSPGQGNEKLFF
few - 16 TRBJ1-6 TRBV6-1 TGTGCCAGCATCCTCCGGGAGGGGACGCGCAATTCACCCCTCCACTTT CASILREGTRNSPLHF
- - 16 TRBJ1-2 TRBV7-2 TGTGCCAGCAGCTTAGTATGGAGTCAGGCCAACTATGGCTACACCTTC CASSLVWSQANYGYTF
few TRBD1 16 TRBJ2-3 TRBV25-1 TGTGCCAGCAGTGAATTCCGGACAGGGAGCACAGATACGCAGTATTTT CASSEFRTGSTDTQYF
- TRBD2 15 TRBJ2-2 TRBV7-3 TGTGCCAGCAGCCCGCAGCGGGGGGGCTTCGGGGAGCTGTTTTTT CASSPQRGGFGELFF
once - 15 TRBJ1-1 TRBV5-8 TGTGCCAGCAGCCCGGTGGGACCGATCAACACTGAAGCTTTCTTT CASSPVGPINTEAFF
- TRBD1 15 TRBJ1-1 TRBV6-5 TGTGCCAGCAGTTACCCCGGACAGGGGAAGACTGAAGCTTTCTTT CASSYPGQGKTEAFF
- - 15 TRBJ1-5 TRBV10-3 TGTGCCATCAGTGAGGGGCAGGCAAGCAATCAGCCCCAGCATTTT CAISEGQASNQPQHF
- TRBD1 19 TRBJ2-3 TRBV4-2 TGTGCCAGCAGCCAAGATCCGGGGGGACAGGGGGCTAGGAGAGATACGCAGTATTTT CASSQDPGGQGARRDTQYF
once TRBD2 16 TRBJ2-1 TRBV20-1 TGCAGTGCTAGAGATCGGGGGGGAAGGTCCTACAATGAGCAGTTCTTC CSARDRGGRSYNEQFF
- TRBD2 16 TRBJ2-3 TRBV12-3/TRBV12-4 TGTGCCAGCAGTTTCGGAGCGGGGGTGGTCACAGATACGCAGTATTTT CASSFGAGVVTDTQYF
- - 13 TRBJ1-2 TRBV20-1 TGCAGTGCCCTTTCGGACAGAACCTATGGCTACACCTTC CSALSDRTYGYTF
- TRBD1 16 TRBJ1-1 TRBV11-1 TGTGCCAGCAGCTTGTCACTAAGACAGGGCGGCGGTGAAGCTTTCTTT CASSLSLRQGGGEAFF
- TRBD2 15 TRBJ2-3 TRBV28 TGTGCCAGCAGTTTGTACGGGAGGGGGACAGATACGCAGTATTTT CASSLYGRGTDTQYF
- TRBD1 18 TRBJ1-4 TRBV24-1 TGTGCCACCAGTGATTCGGGACAGTCCAAAGCGATAGAAGAAAAACTGTTTTTT CATSDSGQSKAIEEKLFF
- - 13 TRBJ2-1 TRBV6-2/TRBV6-3 TGTGCCAGCAGTTACGGCCCTAGGAATGAGCAGTTCTTC CASSYGPRNEQFF